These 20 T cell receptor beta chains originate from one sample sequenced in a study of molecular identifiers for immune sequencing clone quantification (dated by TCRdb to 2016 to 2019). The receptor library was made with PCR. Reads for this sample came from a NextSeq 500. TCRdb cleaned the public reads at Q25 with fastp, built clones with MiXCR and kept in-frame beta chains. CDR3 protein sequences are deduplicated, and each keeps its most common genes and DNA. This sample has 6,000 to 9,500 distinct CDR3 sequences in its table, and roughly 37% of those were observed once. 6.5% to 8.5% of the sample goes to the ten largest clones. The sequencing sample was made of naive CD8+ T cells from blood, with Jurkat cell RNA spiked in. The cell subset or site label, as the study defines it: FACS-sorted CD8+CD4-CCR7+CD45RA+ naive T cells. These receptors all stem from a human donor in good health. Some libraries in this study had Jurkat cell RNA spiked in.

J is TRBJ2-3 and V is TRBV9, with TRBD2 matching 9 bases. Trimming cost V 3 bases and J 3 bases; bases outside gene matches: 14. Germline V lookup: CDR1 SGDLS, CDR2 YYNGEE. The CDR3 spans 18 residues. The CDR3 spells CASSAPGGTSTETDTQYF. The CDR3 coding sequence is TGTGCCAGCAGCGCCCCTGGGGGGACTAGCACAGAGACAGATACGCAGTATTTT.

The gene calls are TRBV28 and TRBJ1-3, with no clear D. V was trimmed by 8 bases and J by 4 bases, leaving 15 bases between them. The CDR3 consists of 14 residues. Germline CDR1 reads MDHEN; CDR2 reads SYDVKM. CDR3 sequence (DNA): TGTGCCAGCGGTCGGATCTTGGAAGGAAACACCATATATTTT. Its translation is CASGRILEGNTIYF.

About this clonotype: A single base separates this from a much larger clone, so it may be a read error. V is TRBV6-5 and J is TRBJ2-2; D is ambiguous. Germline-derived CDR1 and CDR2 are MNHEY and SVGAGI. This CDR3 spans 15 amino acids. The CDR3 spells CASRYSSNPTGELFF. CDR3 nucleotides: TGTGCCAGCAGATACTCGAGCAATCCCACCGGGGAGCTGTTTTTT.

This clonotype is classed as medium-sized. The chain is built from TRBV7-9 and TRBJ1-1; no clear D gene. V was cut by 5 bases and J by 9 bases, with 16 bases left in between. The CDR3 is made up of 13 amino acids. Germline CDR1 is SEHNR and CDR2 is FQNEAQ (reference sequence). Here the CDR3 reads CASSPPGSQKAFF. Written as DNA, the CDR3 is TGTGCCAGCAGCCCCCCGGGGTCCCAGAAAGCTTTCTTT.

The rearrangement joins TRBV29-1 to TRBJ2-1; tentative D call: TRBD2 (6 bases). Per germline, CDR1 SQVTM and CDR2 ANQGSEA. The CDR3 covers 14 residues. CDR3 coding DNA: TGCAACGGAGGACCTGGGGCGGGACTCAATGAGCAGTTCTTC. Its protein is CNGGPGAGLNEQFF.

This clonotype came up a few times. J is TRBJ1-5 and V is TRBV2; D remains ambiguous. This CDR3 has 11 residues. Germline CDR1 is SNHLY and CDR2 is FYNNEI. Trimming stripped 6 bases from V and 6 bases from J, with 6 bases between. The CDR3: CASRGGQPQHF. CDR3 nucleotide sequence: TGTGCCAGCAGGGGCGGTCAGCCCCAGCATTTT.

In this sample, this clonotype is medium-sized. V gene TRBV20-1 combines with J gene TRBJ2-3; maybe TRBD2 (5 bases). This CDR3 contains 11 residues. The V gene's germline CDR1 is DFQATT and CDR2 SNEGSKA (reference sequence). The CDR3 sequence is CSRGVTDTQYF. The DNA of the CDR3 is TGCAGCCGGGGTGTCACAGATACGCAGTATTTT.

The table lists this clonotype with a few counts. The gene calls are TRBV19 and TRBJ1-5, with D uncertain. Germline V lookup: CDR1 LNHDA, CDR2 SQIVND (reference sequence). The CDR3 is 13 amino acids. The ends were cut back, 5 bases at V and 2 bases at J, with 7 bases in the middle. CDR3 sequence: CASSASGNQPQHF. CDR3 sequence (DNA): TGTGCCAGTAGTGCCAGTGGCAATCAGCCCCAGCATTTT.

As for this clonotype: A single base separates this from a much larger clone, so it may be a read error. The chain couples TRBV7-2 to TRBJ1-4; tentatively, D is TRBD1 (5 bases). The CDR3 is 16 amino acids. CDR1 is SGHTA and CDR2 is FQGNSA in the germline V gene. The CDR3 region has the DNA TGTGCCAGCAGCTTAACTCCCAGGGCTATTAATGAAAATCTGTTTTTT. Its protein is CASSLTPRAINENLFF.

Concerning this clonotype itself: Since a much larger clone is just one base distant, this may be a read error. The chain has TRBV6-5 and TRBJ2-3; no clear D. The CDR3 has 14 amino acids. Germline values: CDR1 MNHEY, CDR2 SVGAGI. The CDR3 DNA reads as TGTGCCAGCAGTTACCTAGGAAGCACAGATACGCAGAATTTT. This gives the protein CASSYLGSTDTQNF.

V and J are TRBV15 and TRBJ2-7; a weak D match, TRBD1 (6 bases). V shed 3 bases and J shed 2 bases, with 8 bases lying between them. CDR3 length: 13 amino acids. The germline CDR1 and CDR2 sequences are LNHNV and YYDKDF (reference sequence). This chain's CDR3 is CATSSGQTYEQYF. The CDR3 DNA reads TGTGCCACCAGCAGCGGACAGACCTACGAGCAGTACTTC.

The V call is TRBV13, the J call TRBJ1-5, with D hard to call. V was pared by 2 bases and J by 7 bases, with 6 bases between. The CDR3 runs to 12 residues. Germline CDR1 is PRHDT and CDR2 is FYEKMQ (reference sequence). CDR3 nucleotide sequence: TGTGCCAGCAGCTTAAGGAGCCAGCCCCAGCATTTT. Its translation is CASSLRSQPQHF.

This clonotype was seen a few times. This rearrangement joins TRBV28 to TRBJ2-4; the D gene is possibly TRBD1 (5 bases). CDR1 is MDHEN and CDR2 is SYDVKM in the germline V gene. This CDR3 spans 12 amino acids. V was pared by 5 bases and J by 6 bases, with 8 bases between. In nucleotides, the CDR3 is TGTGCCAGCAGTCCTGACAGAAACATTCAGTACTTC. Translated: CASSPDRNIQYF.

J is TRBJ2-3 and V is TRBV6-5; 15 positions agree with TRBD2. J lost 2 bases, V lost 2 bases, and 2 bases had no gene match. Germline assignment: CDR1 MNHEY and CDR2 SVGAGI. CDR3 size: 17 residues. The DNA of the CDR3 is TGTGCCAGCAGTTACGGACTAGCGGGAGGGTACACAGATACGCAGTATTTT. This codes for CASSYGLAGGYTDTQYF.

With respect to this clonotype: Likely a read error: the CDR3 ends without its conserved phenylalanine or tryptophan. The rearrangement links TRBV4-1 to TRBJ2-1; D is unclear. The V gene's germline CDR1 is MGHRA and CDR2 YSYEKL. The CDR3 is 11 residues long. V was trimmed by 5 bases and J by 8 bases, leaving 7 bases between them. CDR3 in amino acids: CASSISDEQFI. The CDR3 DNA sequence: TGCGCCAGCAGCATTAGTGATGAGCAGTTCATC.

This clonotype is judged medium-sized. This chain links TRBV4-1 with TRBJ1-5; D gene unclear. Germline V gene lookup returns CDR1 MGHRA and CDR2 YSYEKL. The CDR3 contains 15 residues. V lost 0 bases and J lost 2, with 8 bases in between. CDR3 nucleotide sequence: TGCGCCAGCAGCCAAGATGAGAGAGGCAATCAGCCCCAGCATTTT. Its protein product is CASSQDERGNQPQHF.

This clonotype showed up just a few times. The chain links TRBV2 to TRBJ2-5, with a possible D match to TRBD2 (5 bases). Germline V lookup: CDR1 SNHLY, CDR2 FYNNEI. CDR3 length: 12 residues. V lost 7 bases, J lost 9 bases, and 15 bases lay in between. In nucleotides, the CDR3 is TGTGCCAGCATATTAGGTCCGGAGGCCCAGTACTTC. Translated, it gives CASILGPEAQYF.

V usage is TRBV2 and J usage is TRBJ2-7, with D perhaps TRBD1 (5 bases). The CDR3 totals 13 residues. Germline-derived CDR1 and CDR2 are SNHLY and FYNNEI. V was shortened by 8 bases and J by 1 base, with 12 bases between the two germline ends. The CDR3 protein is CASSFDRSYEQYF. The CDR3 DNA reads TGTGCCAGCTCGTTCGACAGATCCTACGAGCAGTACTTC.

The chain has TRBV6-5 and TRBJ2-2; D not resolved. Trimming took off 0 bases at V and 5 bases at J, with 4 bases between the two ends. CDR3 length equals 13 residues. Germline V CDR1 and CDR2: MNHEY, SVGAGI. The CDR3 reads CASSYSSTGELFF. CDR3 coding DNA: TGTGCCAGCAGTTACTCTAGTACCGGGGAGCTGTTTTTT.

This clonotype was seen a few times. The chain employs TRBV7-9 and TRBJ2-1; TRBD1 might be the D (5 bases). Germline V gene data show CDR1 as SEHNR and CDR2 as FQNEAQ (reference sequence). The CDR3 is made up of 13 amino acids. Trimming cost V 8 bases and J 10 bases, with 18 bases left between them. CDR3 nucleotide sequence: TGTGCCAGCGTCCCCCAGGGCAGTAACGAGCAGTTCTTC. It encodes CASVPQGSNEQFF.